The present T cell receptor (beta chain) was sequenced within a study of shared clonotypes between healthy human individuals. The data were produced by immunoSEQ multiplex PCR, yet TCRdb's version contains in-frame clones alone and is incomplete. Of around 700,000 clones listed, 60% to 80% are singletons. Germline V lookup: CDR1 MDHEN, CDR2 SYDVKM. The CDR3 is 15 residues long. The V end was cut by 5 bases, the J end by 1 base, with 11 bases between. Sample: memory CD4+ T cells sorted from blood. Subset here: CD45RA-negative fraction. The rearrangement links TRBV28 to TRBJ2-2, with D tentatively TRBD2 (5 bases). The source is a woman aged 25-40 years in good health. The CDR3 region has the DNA TGTGCCAGCAGTACTACCGGGAAGAACACCGGGGAGCTGTTTTTT. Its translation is CASSTTGKNTGELFF. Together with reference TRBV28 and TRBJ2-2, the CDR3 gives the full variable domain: DVKVTQSSRYLVKRTGEKVFLECVQDMDHENMFWYRQDPGLGLRLIYFSYDVKMKEKGDIPEGYSVSREKKERFSLILESASTNQTSMYLCASSTTGKNTGELFFGEGSRLTVL.